These T cell receptor beta chains were read from a single sample in a study of patients and donors after allogeneic stem cell transplantation. TCRdb processed the RT-PCR reads anew with MiXCR; each CDR3 protein has one entry. The sample holds approximately 160,000 distinct CDR3 sequences; approximately 30% are singletons and the top ten take around 3.2%. Sequencing was carried out using blood, either unsorted or a sorted T cell fraction (not recorded which). These receptors were obtained from a human donor who was either an allogeneic HSCT recipient or a stem cell or donor lymphocyte infusion donor (not recorded which). It is not recorded whose cells these are; they may come from a transplant donor. CDR3s include the opening cysteine and the closing phenylalanine or tryptophan. D genes are given only for firm matches. Size is stated for part of the rows, as once, few or many counts, or as a class when the clone is expanded.

V	J	D	size	CDR3	DNA
TRBV7-2	TRBJ2-3	NA	NA	CASSRVVGGTDTQYF	TGTGCCAGCAGCCGAGTGGTAGGGGGCACAGATACGCAGTATTTT
TRBV2	TRBJ1-4	TRBD1	NA	CASMWGGTVNEKLFF	TGTGCCAGCATGTGGGGCGGGACAGTGAACGAAAAACTGTTTTTT
TRBV20-1	TRBJ2-3	NA	few	CSAQVARDTDTQYF	TGCAGTGCCCAGGTAGCTCGAGACACAGATACGCAGTATTTT
TRBV4-3	TRBJ2-3	NA	NA	CASSQDSADTQYF	TGCGCCAGCAGCCAAGATAGCGCCGATACGCAGTATTTT
TRBV20-1	TRBJ2-7	NA	NA	CSARDPQGTNEQYF	TGCAGTGCTAGAGATCCACAGGGTACTAACGAGCAGTACTTC
TRBV20-1	TRBJ2-7	NA	few	CSAGTRVGEQYF	TGCAGTGCGGGCACCAGGGTTGGAGAGCAGTACTTC
TRBV19	TRBJ2-1	NA	NA	CASSILNNEQFF	TGTGCCAGTAGTATACTGAACAATGAGCAGTTCTTC
TRBV7-3	TRBJ2-5	NA	few	CASSLTFAETQYF	TGTGCCAGCAGCTTAACGTTCGCAGAGACCCAGTACTTC
TRBV20-1	TRBJ1-2	NA	few	CSASQAAGGDGYTF	TGCAGTGCTAGTCAGGCGGCGGGGGGCGATGGCTACACCTTC
TRBV30	TRBJ1-2	NA	NA	CAWSESHRAGYTF	TGTGCCTGGAGTGAGAGCCACCGGGCTGGCTACACCTTC
TRBV7-2	TRBJ1-4	NA	few	CASSLLAGQRNEKLFF	TGTGCCAGCAGCTTACTCGCAGGGCAGAGAAATGAAAAACTGTTTTTT
TRBV21-1	TRBJ2-7	NA	NA	CASSKCLRAGGCYEQYF	TGTGCCAGCAGCAAGTGTCTCCGGGCAGGGGGCTGCTACGAGCAGTACTTC
TRBV28	TRBJ2-7	TRBD2	NA	CASSFGMSLAGGPFYEQYF	TGTGCCAGCAGTTTTGGAATGTCACTAGCGGGAGGGCCTTTCTACGAGCAGTACTTC
TRBV20-1	TRBJ1-5	TRBD1	few	CSARRQGQPQHF	TGCAGTGCTAGACGACAGGGACAGCCCCAGCATTTT
TRBV7-2	TRBJ1-2	NA	many	CASSSRRDNYGYTF	TGTGCCAGCAGCTCCCGACGGGATAACTATGGCTACACCTTC
TRBV4-1	TRBJ2-4	TRBD2	few	CASSQREREGTKNIQYF	TGCGCCAGCAGCCAACGCGAGCGGGAGGGGACCAAAAACATTCAGTACTTC
TRBV20-1	TRBJ2-1	NA	few	CSARARGDNEQFF	TGCAGTGCTAGAGCGCGAGGAGACAATGAGCAGTTCTTC
TRBV12-3/TRBV12-4	TRBJ2-7	NA	few	CASSTGQPYEQYF	TGTGCCAGCAGTACGGGACAACCCTACGAGCAGTACTTC
TRBV6-2/TRBV6-3	TRBJ2-1	NA	NA	CASSPLGADEQFF	TGTGCCAGCAGTCCCCTCGGGGCGGATGAGCAGTTCTTC
TRBV7-2	TRBJ2-5	NA	few	CASSLGGQETQYF	TGTGCCAGCAGCTTAGGAGGCCAAGAGACCCAGTACTTC
TRBV7-2	TRBJ2-1	TRBD2	NA	CASSLGSGGRGYNEQFF	TGTGCCAGCAGCTTAGGGAGCGGGGGGAGAGGATACAATGAGCAGTTCTTC
TRBV5-1	TRBJ1-3	NA	few	CASSLKGGNTIYF	TGCGCCAGCAGCTTGAAGGGAGGAAACACCATATATTTT
TRBV28	TRBJ2-7	TRBD2	NA	CASSFPGLTYEQYF	TGTGCCAGCAGTTTCCCGGGACTAACCTACGAGCAGTACTTC
TRBV7-2	TRBJ2-1	TRBD2	few	CASSLGGLAGQLEQFF	TGTGCCAGCAGCTTAGGTGGACTAGCGGGACAGCTTGAGCAGTTCTTC
TRBV27	TRBJ2-1	NA	NA	CASRISKRDTYNEQFF	TGTGCCAGTAGGATAAGTAAACGGGACACCTACAATGAGCAGTTCTTC
TRBV29-1	TRBJ2-7	NA	NA	CSVPLACPYEQYF	TGCAGCGTTCCTCTAGCGTGCCCCTACGAGCAGTACTTC
TRBV9	TRBJ2-1	TRBD2	few	CASSVFPSGGISYNEQFF	TGTGCCAGCAGCGTATTTCCTAGCGGGGGTATCTCCTACAATGAGCAGTTCTTC
TRBV12-3/TRBV12-4	TRBJ2-7	TRBD2	few	CASSLGAGVGYEQYF	TGTGCCAGCAGTCTAGGGGCGGGAGTCGGCTATGAGCAGTACTTC
TRBV18	TRBJ2-7	TRBD1	once	CASSPQGQGSREQYF	TGTGCCAGCTCACCACAGGGACAGGGAAGTCGGGAGCAGTACTTC
TRBV24-1	TRBJ1-6	NA	many	CAEAYCHSPLHF	TGTGCAGAGGCTTACTGTCACTCACCCCTCCACTTT
TRBV4-3	TRBJ2-1	NA	NA	CASSPADYRSYNEQFF	TGCGCCAGCAGCCCTGCGGACTATCGCTCCTACAATGAGCAGTTCTTC
TRBV7-9	TRBJ1-4	NA	NA	CASSPIQTGGEKLFF	TGTGCCAGCAGCCCAATTCAGACAGGCGGCGAAAAACTGTTTTTT
TRBV4-3	TRBJ2-7	TRBD2	NA	CASSQDLQAGGEQYF	TGCGCCAGCAGCCAAGATCTACAGGCGGGAGGCGAGCAGTACTTC
TRBV18	TRBJ2-7	TRBD2	few	CASSPTSGNYEQYF	TGTGCCAGCTCACCGACTAGCGGGAACTACGAGCAGTACTTC
TRBV28	TRBJ1-1	NA	few	CASRSVNTEAFF	TGTGCCAGCAGATCGGTGAACACTGAAGCTTTCTTT
TRBV18	TRBJ2-3	NA	once	CASSPPAGTSTDTQYF	TGTGCCAGCTCACCACCGGCAGGGACTAGCACAGATACGCAGTATTTT
TRBV20-1	TRBJ1-2	TRBD1	NA	CSAVTGGWGGYTF	TGCAGTGCCGTGACAGGGGGCTGGGGTGGCTACACCTTC
TRBV4-3	TRBJ2-5	TRBD2	NA	CDSSQDRPGGGETQYF	TGCGACAGCAGCCAAGATAGGCCGGGAGGCGGGGAGACCCAGTACTTC
TRBV19	TRBJ1-1	NA	NA	CASSIISGYMNTEAFF	TGTGCCAGTAGTATAATTTCAGGGTACATGAACACTGAAGCTTTCTTT
TRBV20-1	TRBJ2-3	NA	NA	CSADKPLTDTQYF	TGCAGTGCTGACAAACCTCTCACAGATACGCAGTATTTT